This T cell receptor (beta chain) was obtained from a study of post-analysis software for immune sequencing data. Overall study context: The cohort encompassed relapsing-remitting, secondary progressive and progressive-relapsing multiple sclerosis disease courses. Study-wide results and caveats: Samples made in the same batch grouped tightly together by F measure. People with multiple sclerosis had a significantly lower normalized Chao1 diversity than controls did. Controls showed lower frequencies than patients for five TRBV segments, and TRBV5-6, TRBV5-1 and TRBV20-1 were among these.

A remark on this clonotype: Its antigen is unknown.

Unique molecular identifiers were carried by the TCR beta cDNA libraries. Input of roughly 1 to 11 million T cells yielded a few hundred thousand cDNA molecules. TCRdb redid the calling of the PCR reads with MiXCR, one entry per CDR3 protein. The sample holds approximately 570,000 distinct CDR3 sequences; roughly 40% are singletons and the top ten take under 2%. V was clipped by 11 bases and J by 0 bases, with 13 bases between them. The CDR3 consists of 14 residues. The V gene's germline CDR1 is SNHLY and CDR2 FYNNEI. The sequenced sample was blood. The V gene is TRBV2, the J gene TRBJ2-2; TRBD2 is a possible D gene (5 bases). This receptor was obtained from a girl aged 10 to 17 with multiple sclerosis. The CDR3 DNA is TGTGCCTACACGGCAGCGGCGAACACCGGGGAGCTGTTTTTT. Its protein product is CAYTAAANTGELFF.